These 4 T cell receptor beta chains were all obtained from the same sample, sequenced in a study of monozygotic twins with inflammatory bowel disease. Using the 5' RACE reads, TCRdb records one entry per CDR3 protein without DNA. The sample includes 150,000 to 200,000 distinct CDR3 sequences. Sequenced: blood. Every receptor here comes from a human donor with ulcerative colitis or Crohn's disease, or a healthy co-twin of an affected twin (not recorded which).

The chain combines TRBV7-9 with TRBJ2-5; the D call from TCRdb, TRBD1, cannot be confirmed without DNA. The CDR3 runs to 14 residues. Germline V gives CDR1 SEHNR, CDR2 FQNEAQ (reference sequence). CDR3 region: CASSSTTGKETQYF.

V usage is TRBV24-1 and J usage is TRBJ1-5; the D call of TRBD1 rests on TCRdb alone, since no DNA is present to check it. CDR1 is KGHDR, CDR2 SFDVKD, per germline. The CDR3 is 15 amino acids. The CDR3 region is CATSDTGGSNQPQHF.

This sequence joins TRBV18 and TRBJ2-7. Germline V gene lookup returns CDR1 KGHSH and CDR2 LQKENI. The length of the CDR3 is 16 residues. CDR3 loop: CASSPTAGRRSYEQYF.

The V call is TRBV10-3, the J call TRBJ2-7; no DNA is available, so the TRBD2 call from TCRdb remains unchecked. The CDR3 has 18 residues. In germline, CDR1 is ENHRY, CDR2 SYGVKD. The CDR3 here is CAISESATSGRAAVEQYF.